Listed here are 11 T cell receptor beta chains from one sample, sequenced in a study of blood T cell repertoires in COVID-19. The table came from immunoSEQ multiplex PCR; TCRdb's copy has only in-frame clones and leaves some out. This sample carries 150,000 to 250,000 clones, around 90% of them seen once, and the ten largest clones take more than 2%. Sequences were obtained from PBMCs or T cells enriched from blood (not recorded which). Receptors were obtained from a woman aged 25-40 years who had recovered from COVID-19.

The genes are TRBV30 and TRBJ2-2; maybe TRBD2 (5 bases). Germline lookup yields CDR1 GTSNPN and CDR2 SVGIG (reference sequence). This CDR3 spans 14 amino acids. V was trimmed by 4 bases and J by 4 bases, leaving 13 bases between them. The CDR3 nucleotides are TGTGCCTGGAATAGGCTAGCCTCCACCGGGGAGCTGTTTTTT. This codes for CAWNRLASTGELFF.

V is TRBV5-6 and J is TRBJ1-3; the D gene is possibly TRBD1 (5 bases). V was clipped by 5 bases and J by 4 bases, with 13 bases between them. This CDR3 is built from 14 residues. Per the germline V gene, CDR1 is SGHDT and CDR2 is YYEEEE. Here the CDR3 reads CASSFGGSGNTIYF. Here the CDR3 DNA reads TGTGCCAGCAGTTTCGGGGGTTCCGGAAACACCATATATTTT.

About this clone: Other DNA sequences in the same sample also yield this CDR3. The gene calls are TRBV24-1 and TRBJ2-7, with D possibly TRBD1 on 5 matching bases. Between the trimmed V and J ends, which lost 5 bases and 3 bases, there was a span of 7 bases. This CDR3 has 12 residues. Germline assignment: CDR1 KGHDR and CDR2 SFDVKD. CDR3 nucleotide sequence: TGTGCCACCAGTGGTCAGGGCTACGAGCAGTACTTC. Translating it yields CATSGQGYEQYF.

This clone was observed a handful of times. The rearrangement uses TRBV11-2 and TRBJ1-6; possible D gene TRBD1, 5 bases. Germline V gives CDR1 SGHAT, CDR2 FQNNGV. The germline V and J ends were trimmed by 5 bases and 3 bases, with 11 bases remaining between them. The CDR3 runs to 15 residues. The CDR3 region has the DNA TGTGCCAGCAGCCCCAGCGGGGGCTATAATTCACCCCTCCACTTT. This gives the protein CASSPSGGYNSPLHF.

The CDR3 DNA follows: TGTGCCAGCAGCCAAGCAGTAGATACGCAGTATTTT. This encodes CASSQAVDTQYF. The chain couples TRBV3-1 (or the pseudogene TRBV3-2) to TRBJ2-3; D not resolved. In germline, CDR1 is LGHDT, CDR2 YNNKEL (reference sequence). V lost 1 base and J lost 5, with 4 bases in between. The CDR3 has 12 amino acids.

Note on this clone: The sample has other DNA sequences that encode this CDR3 too. V and J are TRBV5-1 and TRBJ1-3; 9 bases align to TRBD1. The V and J ends lost 3 bases and 4 bases, in that order; junction bases with no gene match: 5. CDR3 size: 15 residues. In germline, CDR1 is SGHRS, CDR2 YFSETQ. Here the CDR3 DNA reads TGCGCCAGCAGCTCGGACAGGGGTTCCGGAAACACCATATATTTT. It yields the protein CASSSDRGSGNTIYF. Variable domain in full (rest from reference TRBV5-1 and TRBJ1-3): KAGVTQTPRYLIKTRGQQVTLSCSPISGHRSVSWYQQTPGQGLQFLFEYFSETQRNKGNFPGRFSGRQFSNSRSEMNVSTLELGDSALYLCASSSDRGSGNTIYFGEGSWLTVV.

The chain employs TRBV4-3 and TRBJ2-7; weak D call: TRBD1 (6 bases). The germline V gene has CDR1 LGHNA and CDR2 YSLEER. This CDR3 contains 16 residues. Trimming removed 0 bases at V and 2 bases at J, with 14 bases between. This CDR3 reads CASSQDWTASAYEQYF. Written as DNA, the CDR3 is TGCGCCAGCAGCCAAGATTGGACAGCGAGCGCCTACGAGCAGTACTTC.

The chain is built from TRBV7-3 and TRBJ1-6; D is possibly TRBD1 (6 bases). The germline gives CDR1 SGHTA, CDR2 FQGTGA. The CDR3 runs 14 residues. V lost 4 bases, J lost 7 bases, and 11 bases lay in between. CDR3 protein: CASSSGQTNSPLHF. CDR3 DNA sequence: TGTGCCAGCAGCTCAGGACAGACGAATTCACCCCTCCACTTT.

This chain connects TRBV4-1 to TRBJ1-6; 8 nucleotides agree with TRBD1. Trimming at V came to 4 bases and at J to 0 bases, leaving 8 bases not matched to a gene. CDR3 size: 18 residues. Germline values: CDR1 MGHRA, CDR2 YSYEKL. CDR3 DNA sequence: TGCGCCAGCAGCCCGGGCAGGACAGGGAGCTCCTATAATTCACCCCTCCACTTT. As protein: CASSPGRTGSSYNSPLHF.

This rearrangement joins TRBV5-1 to TRBJ2-7; 9 bases line up with TRBD1. Germline loops: CDR1 SGHRS, CDR2 YFSETQ. V dropped 3 bases and J dropped 6; count of bases not matched to a gene: 13. This CDR3 comprises 16 residues. For the CDR3, the DNA is TGCGCCAGCAGCTCCCTACCCGGGACAGGGCAGGGCGAGCAGTACTTC. Its translation is CASSSLPGTGQGEQYF. The whole variable domain, remainder taken from reference TRBV5-1 and TRBJ2-7, is KAGVTQTPRYLIKTRGQQVTLSCSPISGHRSVSWYQQTPGQGLQFLFEYFSETQRNKGNFPGRFSGRQFSNSRSEMNVSTLELGDSALYLCASSSLPGTGQGEQYFGPGTRLTVT.

The rearrangement links TRBV19 to TRBJ1-5; no definite D call. Trimming removed 6 bases from V and 4 bases from J, with 10 bases in between. The CDR3 consists of 13 residues. The germline V gene has CDR1 LNHDA and CDR2 SQIVND (reference sequence). This CDR3 reads CASREQLNQPQHF. The CDR3 DNA sequence: TGTGCCAGTAGGGAACAGCTTAATCAGCCCCAGCATTTT.